This is a list of T cell receptor beta chains from one sample in a study of Graves' ophthalmopathy and Graves' hyperthyroidism. MiXCR, run by TCRdb on the multiplex PCR reads, gives a single entry per CDR3 protein. Among 680,000 or so distinct CDR3 sequences listed, over 20% were seen once. Sequencing input: peripheral blood. These receptors originate from a woman younger than 35 with stable Graves' hyperthyroidism. Some clones in this sample may be carry-over from other donors' samples. Both conserved end residues are part of each CDR3. D genes are given only for firm matches. Some rows mark clone size as missing; the rest say once, few, many or name a class of expanded clone.

>many|TRBV12-3/TRBV12-4|.|TRBJ1-6
TGTGCCAGCAGTTCCGGCCGTTTACCCCTCCACTTT
CASSSGRLPLHF
>.|TRBV28|.|TRBJ1-5
TGTGCCAGCGGTTTAGGGCAGCCCCAGCATTTT
CASGLGQPQHF
>many|TRBV6-5|TRBD1|TRBJ2-7
TGTGCCAGCAGTTACAGGGGACAGGGGACCTACGAGCAGTACTTC
CASSYRGQGTYEQYF
>many|TRBV11-1|.|TRBJ2-5
TGTGCCAGCAGCCTGGGACGGAAGAAAGAGACCCAGTACTTC
CASSLGRKKETQYF
>many|TRBV19|.|TRBJ1-1
TGTGCCAGTAAGGAGACAGGTTTCAGATTGAACACTGAAGCTTTCTTT
CASKETGFRLNTEAFF
>many|TRBV6-2/TRBV6-3|.|TRBJ2-7
TGTGCCAGCAGTCCTAACACTAACACCGGAAGCTCCTACGAGCAGTACTTC
CASSPNTNTGSSYEQYF
>many|TRBV25-1|.|TRBJ1-2
TGTGCCAGCAGTGACAGTTGGGGCTTTAACTATGGCTACACCTTC
CASSDSWGFNYGYTF
>.|TRBV6-1|.|TRBJ1-1
TGTGCCATTTTGTCCCTTATGAACACTGAAGCTTTCTTT
CAILSLMNTEAFF
>many|TRBV12-3/TRBV12-4|.|TRBJ1-3
TGTGCCAGCAGTCTCCCTTCAGGGCACCCCTCTGGAAACACCATATATTTT
CASSLPSGHPSGNTIYF
>.|TRBV6-5|TRBD2|TRBJ2-7
TGTGCCAGCAGTTACTCTGGGACTAGCGGAGCCTACGAGCAGTACTTC
CASSYSGTSGAYEQYF
>many|TRBV6-1|.|TRBJ2-7
TGTGCCAGCAGTGAAGCGAGCGGACTTACCTACGAGCAGTACTTC
CASSEASGLTYEQYF
>many|TRBV11-1|TRBD1|TRBJ1-1
TGTGCCAGCAGCCCCTGGACAGGGAAGGCTGAAGCTTTCTTT
CASSPWTGKAEAFF
>many|TRBV20-1|TRBD2|TRBJ2-5
TGCAGTGCTAGGGAGGGACTAGCGGGGGCGCTTACGACCCAGTACTTC
CSAREGLAGALTTQYF
>.|TRBV30|.|TRBJ2-2
TGTGCCTGGAGTTCAGGGGTCACCGGGGAGCTGTTTTTT
CAWSSGVTGELFF
>.|TRBV6-2/TRBV6-3|TRBD2|TRBJ2-7
TGTGCCAGCAGTTACCCCACACCGCTTGGGACTAGCGGGACCTACGAGCAGTACTTC
CASSYPTPLGTSGTYEQYF
>many|TRBV20-1|.|TRBJ2-7
TGCAGTGCTCCCTCCCTGGAACCGGAGCAGTACTTC
CSAPSLEPEQYF
>many|TRBV28|TRBD1|TRBJ1-2
TGTGCCAGCATCAGGGGGACAGGGGTGGTGTTTGGTGGCTACACCTTC
CASIRGTGVVFGGYTF
>.|TRBV19|TRBD2|TRBJ2-2
TGTGCCAGTAGTCCCAGGGCGGCGGGGGGGCCAACCGGGGAGCTGTTTTTT
CASSPRAAGGPTGELFF
>.|TRBV12-3/TRBV12-4|.|TRBJ2-2
TGTGCCAGCAGTTTAGATCTGGGCGGGGAGCTGTGTTTT
CASSLDLGGELCF
>many|TRBV10-3|.|TRBJ2-7
TGTGCCATCAGTGAGACGTGGGTAAACGAGCAGTACTTC
CAISETWVNEQYF
>many|TRBV12-3/TRBV12-4|TRBD2|TRBJ2-7
TGTGCCAGCAGCCCCGGCGGGAGGATATACGAGCAGTACTTC
CASSPGGRIYEQYF
>many|TRBV11-1|.|TRBJ1-1
TGTGCCAGCAGCTTAGGAGAGGAGCTGGAAGCGTGGCGGACTGAAGCTTTCTTT
CASSLGEELEAWRTEAFF